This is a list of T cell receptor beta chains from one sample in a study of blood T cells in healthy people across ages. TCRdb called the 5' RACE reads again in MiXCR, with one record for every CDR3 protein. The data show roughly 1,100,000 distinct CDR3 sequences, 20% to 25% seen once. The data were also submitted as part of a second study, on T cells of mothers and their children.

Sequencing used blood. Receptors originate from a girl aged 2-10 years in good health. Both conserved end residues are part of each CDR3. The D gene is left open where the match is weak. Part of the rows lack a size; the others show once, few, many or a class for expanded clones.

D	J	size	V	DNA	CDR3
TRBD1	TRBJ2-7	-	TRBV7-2	TGTGCCAGCAGGGCCGGGACAGGAAGCGTGGGAAGGGAGCAGTACTTC	CASRAGTGSVGREQYF
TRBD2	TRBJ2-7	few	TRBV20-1	TGCAATGCTAGAGGGTCGGCGGGAGGGTCCCACGAGCAGTACTTC	CNARGSAGGSHEQYF
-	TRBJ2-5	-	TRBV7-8	TGTGCCAGCAGCTTACGTCCAGGGCAGCAAGAGACCCAGTACTTC	CASSLRPGQQETQYF
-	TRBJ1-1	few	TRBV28	TGTGCCAGCAGTTATACGCGTTTGGTGAACACTGAAGCTTTCTTT	CASSYTRLVNTEAFF
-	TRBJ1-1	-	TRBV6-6	TGTGCTAGCACTGAACCGGGACCGAACACTGAAGCTTTCTTT	CASTEPGPNTEAFF
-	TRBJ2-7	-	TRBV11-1	TGTGCCAGCAGCCTTTTAGCGAGATACGAGCAGTACTTC	CASSLLARYEQYF
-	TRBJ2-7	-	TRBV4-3	TGCGCCAGCAGCCCGACGGCAGGGGCCGAGCAGTACTTC	CASSPTAGAEQYF
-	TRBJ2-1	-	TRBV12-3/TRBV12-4	TGTGCCAGCAGTTTACGGTCGCTGTCCGGGTCCAATGAGCAGTTCTTC	CASSLRSLSGSNEQFF
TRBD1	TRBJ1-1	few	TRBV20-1	TGCAGTGCCACTCCAGGGGGCTTTCTGACTGAAGCTTTCTTT	CSATPGGFLTEAFF
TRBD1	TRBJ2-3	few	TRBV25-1	TGTGCCAGCAGTGGAGTTGCCGCCGAGCAGGGGGTAGATACGCAGTATTTT	CASSGVAAEQGVDTQYF
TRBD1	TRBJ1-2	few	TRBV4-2	TGTGCCAGCAGCCTCTACAGGGGTGCCCACTATGGCTACACCTTC	CASSLYRGAHYGYTF
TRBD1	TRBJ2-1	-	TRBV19	TGTGCCACATATGGACAGGGCTCCTACAATGAGCAGTTCTTC	CATYGQGSYNEQFF
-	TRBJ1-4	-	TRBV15	TGTGCCACCAGCCCAGGGGCGCTCGACGAAAAACTGTTTTTT	CATSPGALDEKLFF
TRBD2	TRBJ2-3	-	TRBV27	TGTGCCAGCAGTTTATCGCCCTACCTAGCGGGGAACTCAGATACGCAGTATTTT	CASSLSPYLAGNSDTQYF
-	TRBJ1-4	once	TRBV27	TGTGCCAGCACTTCGGGGACAACTAATGAAAAACTGTTTTTT	CASTSGTTNEKLFF
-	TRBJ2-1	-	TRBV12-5	TGTGCTAGTGGTTTGGTACGGGATGGACAGTTCTTC	CASGLVRDGQFF
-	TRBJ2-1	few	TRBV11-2	TGTGCCAGCAGCTGGCGGCTGGGGGGACACAATGAGCAGTTCTTC	CASSWRLGGHNEQFF
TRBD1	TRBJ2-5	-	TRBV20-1	TGCAGTGCTGGATCAGGGGGAAAGCCCTCCCAAGAGACCCAGTACTTC	CSAGSGGKPSQETQYF
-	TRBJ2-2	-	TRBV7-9	TGTGCCAGCAGCCCTACTAGCTACACCGGGGAGCTGTTTTTT	CASSPTSYTGELFF
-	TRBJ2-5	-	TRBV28	TGTGCCAGCAATCTACCAGGGGCATTACAAGAGACCCAGTACTTC	CASNLPGALQETQYF
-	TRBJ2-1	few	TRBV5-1	TGCGCCAGCAGCTTCTGGGGGGGCCCCTCGGAGGAGCAGTTCTTC	CASSFWGGPSEEQFF
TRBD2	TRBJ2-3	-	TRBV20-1	TGCAGTGCTAGATTCTCCAGGCTAGCGGGAGATACGCAGTATTTT	CSARFSRLAGDTQYF
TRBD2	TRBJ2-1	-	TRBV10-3	TGTGCCATCAGTGAGTCGAAGAAGCGGGAGCAATACAATGAGCAGTTCTTC	CAISESKKREQYNEQFF
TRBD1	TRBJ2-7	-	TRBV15	TGTGCCACCAGCACCGGGCGACAGGGAATCAACGAGCAGTACTTC	CATSTGRQGINEQYF
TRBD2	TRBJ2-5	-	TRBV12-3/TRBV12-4	TGTGCCAGCAGTCGTCGCTTAGCGGGGTACCAAGAGACCCAGTACTTC	CASSRRLAGYQETQYF
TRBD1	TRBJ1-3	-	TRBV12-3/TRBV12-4	TGTGCCAGCAGCACAGGGGACTCTGGAAACACCATATATTTT	CASSTGDSGNTIYF
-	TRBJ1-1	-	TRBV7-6	TGTGCCAGCAGCCCCCATTCGTCGACAGCCAACACTGAAGCTTTCTTT	CASSPHSSTANTEAFF
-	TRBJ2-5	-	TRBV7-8	TGTGCCAGCAGCATATCAGGTTTTCTGAGGGAGGACGAGACCCAGTACTTC	CASSISGFLREDETQYF
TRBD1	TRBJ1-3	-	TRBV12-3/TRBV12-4	TGTGCCAGCACCGCAAAACAGGGGCCCGGCTCTGGAAACACCATATATTTT	CASTAKQGPGSGNTIYF
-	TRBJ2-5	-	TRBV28	TGTGCCAGCAGTTTTAGGGGGTTGGTGACCCAGTACTTC	CASSFRGLVTQYF
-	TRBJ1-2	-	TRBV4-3	TGCGCCAGCAGCCAGGACAGATTAGCCCCCTATGGCTACACCTTC	CASSQDRLAPYGYTF
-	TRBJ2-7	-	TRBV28	TGTGCCAGCAGTTTAAAAATTATCGGGGGTTACGAGCAGTACTTC	CASSLKIIGGYEQYF
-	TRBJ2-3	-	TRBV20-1	TGCAGTGCTAGAGAGTACGGGTACTCAGATACGCAGTATTTT	CSAREYGYSDTQYF
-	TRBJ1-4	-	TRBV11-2	TGTGCCAGCAGCTTAGATGGGATGGTACGGGAAAAACTGTTTTTT	CASSLDGMVREKLFF